The 3 T cell receptor beta chains given below trace back to one sample, sequenced in a study of blood T cell repertoires in COVID-19. Method: immunoSEQ multiplex PCR; TCRdb's copy keeps in-frame clones and lacks some. The sample yields about 130,000 clones, less than 90% seen once. Sequenced: peripheral blood. These receptors were taken from a woman younger than 45 who had recovered from COVID-19.

The chain has TRBV6-5 and TRBJ1-2; 7 positions agree with TRBD1. The CDR3 runs to 15 residues. Germline V CDR1 and CDR2: MNHEY, SVGAGI. V dropped 5 bases and J dropped 0; count of bases not matched to a gene: 6. The CDR3: CASSNDRAPNYGYTF. In nucleotides, the CDR3 is TGTGCCAGCAGTAACGACAGGGCCCCTAACTATGGCTACACCTTC.

V usage is TRBV5-1 and J usage is TRBJ1-2; no firm D call. The length of the CDR3 is 14 residues. Germline CDR1 and CDR2: SGHRS and YFSETQ. Trimming cost V 4 bases and J 4 bases, with 14 bases left between them. As DNA, the CDR3 is TGCGCCAGCAGCCCCGGAGGTCAGAGCTATGGCTACACCTTC. Amino acids: CASSPGGQSYGYTF.

The chain couples TRBV9 to TRBJ2-1; 10 bases are a match to TRBD2. Germline V CDR1 and CDR2: SGDLS, YYNGEE. With 3 bases clipped from V and 3 bases from J, the junction kept 9 bases outside the gene matches. This CDR3 has 17 amino acids. This CDR3 is CASSEASGSWGYNEQFF. Written as DNA, the CDR3 is TGTGCCAGCAGCGAGGCTAGCGGGAGTTGGGGCTACAATGAGCAGTTCTTC.